This TCR beta chain is drawn from a study of early T cells in non-severe SARS-CoV-2 infection. Study as a whole: Unsorted whole blood bulk RNA was sequenced, with unpaired chains.

MiXCR, applied by TCRdb to the 5' RACE reads, yields one record per CDR3 protein. The sample includes around 57,000 distinct CDR3 sequences, around a tenth seen only once; the top ten take roughly a tenth. The CDR3 totals 18 residues. The germline gives CDR1 MGHRA, CDR2 YSYEKL. V was clipped by 0 bases and J by 8 bases; unmatched bases: 10. The clonotype was recovered from an adult who was a healthcare worker with PCR-confirmed SARS-CoV-2 infection or an uninfected control (not recorded which). Source material: whole blood. V usage is TRBV4-1 and J usage is TRBJ2-1, with 13 bases matching TRBD2. As DNA, the CDR3 is TGCGCCAGCAGCCAAGATCGGACTAGCGGGGGATACAAAGATGAGCAGTTCTTC. Its translation is CASSQDRTSGGYKDEQFF.